Sequencing of this T cell receptor (beta chain) was carried out in a study of low-dose radiotherapy and immunotherapy resistance in tumors. Study at large: Over 26 weeks, cohort 2 got 1 Gy every two weeks, reaching 13 Gy.

Primers targeting TRAV and TRBV primed first-strand cDNA, covering alpha and beta chains. TCRs underwent 20 PCR cycles of amplification with a constant-region primer and V-primer adapter. By in vitro transcription, the isolated mRNA was amplified. MiXCR was run by TCRdb on the reads, yielding one entry per CDR3 protein. Of about 6,400 distinct CDR3 sequences listed, over 55% are singletons. Trimming removed 2 bases from V and 0 bases from J; junction bases left unmatched: 1. Per germline, CDR1 SGHRS and CDR2 YFSETQ. CDR3 length equals 16 residues. In the RACIN dose-escalation trial, donors got nivolumab plus ipilimumab with aspirin, cyclophosphamide and radiotherapy.

This receptor was taken from a human donor with advanced metastatic prostate, ovarian, gallbladder or colorectal cancer (not recorded which). This table probably holds off-target reads from a library built for another chain. The chain combines TRBV5-1 with TRBJ2-3; 12 bases agree with TRBD2. The CDR3 protein is CASSFGLAGSTDTQYF. CDR3 coding DNA: TGCGCCAGCAGCTTCGGACTAGCGGGAAGCACAGATACGCAGTATTTT.